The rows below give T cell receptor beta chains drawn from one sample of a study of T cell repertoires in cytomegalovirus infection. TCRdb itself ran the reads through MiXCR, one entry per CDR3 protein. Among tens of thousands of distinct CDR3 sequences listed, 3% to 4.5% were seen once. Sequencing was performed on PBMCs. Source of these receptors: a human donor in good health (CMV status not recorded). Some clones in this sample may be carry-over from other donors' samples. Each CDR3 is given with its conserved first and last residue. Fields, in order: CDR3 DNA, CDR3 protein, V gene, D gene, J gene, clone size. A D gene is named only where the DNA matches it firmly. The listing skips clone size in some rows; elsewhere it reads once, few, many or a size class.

TGTGCCAGCAGTTCGGGTCCCATACAGCCCCAGCATTTT CASSSGPIQPQHF TRBV27 NA TRBJ1-5 NA
TGTGCCAGCAGTTTTATAGGAGCTGGGGCCAACGTCCTGACTTTC CASSFIGAGANVLTF TRBV27 NA TRBJ2-6 many
TGTGCCAGCAGCCGACAGGGGGCCGGTGGCTACACCTTC CASSRQGAGGYTF TRBV28 TRBD1 TRBJ1-2 many
TGCGCCAGCAGCCAAGGGGTGGGGGGCTCTGGCACAGATACGCAGTATTTT CASSQGVGGSGTDTQYF TRBV4-3 NA TRBJ2-3 few
TGCAGTGCCGCATCGCGCTTCGAGCAGTACTTC CSAASRFEQYF TRBV20-1 NA TRBJ2-7 many
TGTGCCAGCAGTTACTCGAAAGCCGGGGAGCTGTTTTTT CASSYSKAGELFF TRBV6-6 NA TRBJ2-2 many
TGTGCCAGCAGCTTAGGGTCAGGGGGTATTGGAGAGACCCAGTACTTC CASSLGSGGIGETQYF TRBV7-2 TRBD1 TRBJ2-5 many
TGTGCCAGCAGCTTAACCCCATTGACTAGCGGGAGACTGGGGGAGCAGTACTTC CASSLTPLTSGRLGEQYF TRBV7-8 TRBD2 TRBJ2-7 many
TGCAGTGCTAGAACAAGGGGTAGCGGGGGGAGGAACAATGAGCAGTTCTTC CSARTRGSGGRNNEQFF TRBV20-1 TRBD2 TRBJ2-1 many
TGTGCCAGCAGCTTGAGCGGTACCTCCTACGAGCAGTACTTC CASSLSGTSYEQYF TRBV7-2 NA TRBJ2-7 NA
TGCGCCAGCAGCCGGGCCTACACCGGGGAGCTGTTTTTT CASSRAYTGELFF TRBV4-3 NA TRBJ2-2 many
TGTGCCAGCAGTTTGGGTACAGGATTTGGGGCCAACGTCCTGACTTTC CASSLGTGFGANVLTF TRBV28 NA TRBJ2-6 once
TGTGCCAGCAGTTACTCCGGTGGGCCCCAGCATTTT CASSYSGGPQHF TRBV6-5 NA TRBJ1-5 many
TGTGCCAGCAGCTTACCCGACAGGTCCAAAGCTTTCTTT CASSLPDRSKAFF TRBV7-2 NA TRBJ1-1 many
TGTGCCAGCACCTTCCCCCCCTACAATGAGCAGTTCTTC CASTFPPYNEQFF TRBV12-3/TRBV12-4 NA TRBJ2-1 many
TGTGCCAGCAGCTTAAATCGGGGGCACAATGAGCAGTTCTTC CASSLNRGHNEQFF TRBV7-2 NA TRBJ2-1 NA
TGTGCCAGCAGCTTTGGTAGCGGGAGGACCAAAAACATTCAGTACTTC CASSFGSGRTKNIQYF TRBV5-3 TRBD2 TRBJ2-4 NA
TGTGCCAGCAGCTCGTCTACTGGAAACACCATATATTTT CASSSSTGNTIYF TRBV7-2 NA TRBJ1-3 many
TGTGCCAGTAAAGGGGCAGGTCACGGCTACACCTTC CASKGAGHGYTF TRBV19 NA TRBJ1-2 many
TGTGCCAGCAGGGAAGCGGGAGGGATCTACGAGCAGTACTTC CASREAGGIYEQYF TRBV28 TRBD2 TRBJ2-7 many
TGCGCCAGCAGCCAAGGCATGAACACTGAAGCTTTCTTT CASSQGMNTEAFF TRBV4-1 NA TRBJ1-1 many
TGTGCCAGCAGCTTAGTCGGGACTAGCGGGTCCCTTTCCTACGAGCAGTACTTC CASSLVGTSGSLSYEQYF TRBV7-2 TRBD2 TRBJ2-7 many
TGCAGCGCCTTGGGACATATGAACACTGAAGCTTTCTTT CSALGHMNTEAFF TRBV29-1 NA TRBJ1-1 many
TGTGCCAGGGGGGGGTCTGGAAACACCATATATTTT CARGGSGNTIYF TRBV27 NA TRBJ1-3 many
TGTGCCAGCTCACCGGAATATACAGATACGCAGTATTTT CASSPEYTDTQYF TRBV18 NA TRBJ2-3 many
TGTGCCAGCAGCAGTATAGGGTACGGGGTCTCCTACGAGCAGTACTTC CASSSIGYGVSYEQYF TRBV7-2 NA TRBJ2-7 many
TGTGCCAGCAGCTTAGACGGGTCCGGGGAGCTGTTTTTT CASSLDGSGELFF TRBV7-2 NA TRBJ2-2 many
TGTGCCAGCAGCTCATTCGGACTAGCGGGAGGGGTTAATGAGCAGTTCTTC CASSSFGLAGGVNEQFF TRBV7-2 TRBD2 TRBJ2-1 many
TGTGCCAGCAGGCACCTTGGGAACACTGAAGCTTTCTTT CASRHLGNTEAFF TRBV5-4 NA TRBJ1-1 many
TGTGCCAGCACCATCAGGGGGGGCAAAAACATTCAGTACTTC CASTIRGGKNIQYF TRBV7-2 NA TRBJ2-4 many
TGCGCCAGCAGCCAAGATAGCGGGACTAGCGGAATAGATGAGCAGTTCTTC CASSQDSGTSGIDEQFF TRBV4-3 TRBD2 TRBJ2-1 many
TGTGCCAGCAGCCCCTGGACAGGGGGAGGCTACACCTTC CASSPWTGGGYTF TRBV7-2 TRBD1 TRBJ1-2 many
TGTGCCAGCAGGTCAGACAGCTACCGCCCTAATGAAAAACTGTTTTTT CASRSDSYRPNEKLFF TRBV6-2/TRBV6-3 NA TRBJ1-4 many
TGTGCCAGCAGCTTAGTTTCGGGATCACCCCTCCACTTT CASSLVSGSPLHF TRBV7-2 NA TRBJ1-6 many
TGTGCCAGCATCGAAATGACTAGGTCGGAGACCCAGTACTTC CASIEMTRSETQYF TRBV7-2 NA TRBJ2-5 many
TGTGCCAGCAGCTTAGAGGCCACGTCGCCTGGAAACACCATATATTTT CASSLEATSPGNTIYF TRBV7-2 NA TRBJ1-3 many
TGCAGTGTCCTAGGGCGGGTGCGGGGGGCCCAAGAGACCCAGTACTTC CSVLGRVRGAQETQYF TRBV20-1 TRBD2 TRBJ2-5 many
TGTGCCAGCAGCAACACCCTACGCCAGGGGAATCAGCCCCAGCATTTT CASSNTLRQGNQPQHF TRBV28 NA TRBJ1-5 many
TGTGCCAGCAGTTACAAAACAGGGGGCCTTAATGAAAAACTGTTTTTT CASSYKTGGLNEKLFF TRBV6-2/TRBV6-3 TRBD1 TRBJ1-4 many
TGTGCCAGCAGTTCCCAGGGGGCCTACGAGCAGTACTTC CASSSQGAYEQYF TRBV7-2 TRBD1 TRBJ2-7 many
TGTGCCAGCAGCTTAAGGGCGGGCCGCGCGAGCTCCTACAATGAGCAGTTCTTC CASSLRAGRASSYNEQFF TRBV7-2 NA TRBJ2-1 many
TGTGCCAGCAGTACCTTCTACGAGCAGTACTTC CASSTFYEQYF TRBV6-6 NA TRBJ2-7 many
TGTGCCAGCCGACGAGGGGAAACCTACGAGCAGTACTTC CASRRGETYEQYF TRBV7-2 NA TRBJ2-7 many
TGTGCCAGCAGCTCACGGACAGGGGGAGAGACCCAGTACTTC CASSSRTGGETQYF TRBV7-2 TRBD1 TRBJ2-5 many
TGTGCCAGCAGTCGGATAGCGGGAGTGGATGGTAACGAGCAGTACTTC CASSRIAGVDGNEQYF TRBV25-1 TRBD2 TRBJ2-7 many
TGTGCCAGCAGTTACGGACAGGGGGCGAACACCATATATTTT CASSYGQGANTIYF TRBV6-6 TRBD1 TRBJ1-3 many
TGTGCCAGCAGACGACTCTCAGGTTCCCCCGCGATGAACACTGAAGCTTTCTTT CASRRLSGSPAMNTEAFF TRBV6-5 NA TRBJ1-1 many
TGTGCCAGCAGCTCCCCTCCCGGACTAGCGGGGAGAAGGGGCTTAAATGAGCAGTTCTTC CASSSPPGLAGRRGLNEQFF TRBV7-6 TRBD2 TRBJ2-1 many
TGTGCCAGCAGCCAAGATCGGGGGGTCTACACCGGGGAGCTGTTTTTT CASSQDRGVYTGELFF TRBV14 TRBD2 TRBJ2-2 many
TGTGCCAGCGACCGGGGTGGCCAGCCCCAGCATTTT CASDRGGQPQHF TRBV19 NA TRBJ1-5 many
TGTGCCAGCAGTCTCTACTCGGGATCCCCCTACGAGCAGTACTTC CASSLYSGSPYEQYF TRBV6-5 NA TRBJ2-7 many
TGTGCCAGCAGCGGGGGGAGACAGCTCCAAGAGACCCAGTACTTC CASSGGRQLQETQYF TRBV7-4 NA TRBJ2-5 many
TGTGCCAGCAGCTTAGCGTTTAATTACGAGCAGTACTTC CASSLAFNYEQYF TRBV7-2 NA TRBJ2-7 many
TGTGCCAGCAGTTTCTTTTGGCCAACGCCCCCGAACACCGGGGAGCTGTTTTTT CASSFFWPTPPNTGELFF TRBV28 NA TRBJ2-2 NA
TGCGCCAGCAGCCGACTAGCGGGATTCAATGAGCAGTTCTTC CASSRLAGFNEQFF TRBV4-1 TRBD2 TRBJ2-1 many